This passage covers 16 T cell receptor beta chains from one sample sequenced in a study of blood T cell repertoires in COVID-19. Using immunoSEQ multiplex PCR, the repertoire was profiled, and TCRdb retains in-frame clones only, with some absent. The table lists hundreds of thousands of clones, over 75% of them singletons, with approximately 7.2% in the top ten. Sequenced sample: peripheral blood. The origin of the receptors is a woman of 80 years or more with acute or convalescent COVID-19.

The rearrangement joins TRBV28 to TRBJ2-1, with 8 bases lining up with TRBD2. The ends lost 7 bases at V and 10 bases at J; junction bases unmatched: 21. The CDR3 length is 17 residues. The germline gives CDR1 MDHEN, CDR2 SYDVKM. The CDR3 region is CASTDLLYTGRAKEQFF. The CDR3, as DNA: TGTGCCAGCACCGATCTATTATACACCGGGAGGGCAAAGGAGCAGTTCTTC.

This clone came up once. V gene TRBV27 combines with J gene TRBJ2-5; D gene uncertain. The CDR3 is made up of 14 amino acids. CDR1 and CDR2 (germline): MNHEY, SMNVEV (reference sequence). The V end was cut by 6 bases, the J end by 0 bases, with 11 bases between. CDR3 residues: CASSTNRNQETQYF. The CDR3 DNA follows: TGTGCCAGCAGCACGAACAGAAACCAAGAGACCCAGTACTTC.

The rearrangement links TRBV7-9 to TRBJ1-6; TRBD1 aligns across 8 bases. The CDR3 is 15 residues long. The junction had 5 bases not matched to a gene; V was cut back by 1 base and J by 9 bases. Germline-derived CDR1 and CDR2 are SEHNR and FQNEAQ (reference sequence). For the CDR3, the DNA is TGTGCCAGCAGCTTAGGGCAGGGGGCCGGTTCACCCCTCCACTTT. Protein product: CASSLGQGAGSPLHF. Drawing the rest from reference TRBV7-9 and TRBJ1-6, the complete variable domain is DTGVSQNPRHKITKRGQNVTFRCDPISEHNRLYWYRQTLGQGPEFLTYFQNEAQLEKSRLLSDRFSAERPKGSFSTLEIQRTEQGDSAMYLCASSLGQGAGSPLHFGNGTRLTVT.

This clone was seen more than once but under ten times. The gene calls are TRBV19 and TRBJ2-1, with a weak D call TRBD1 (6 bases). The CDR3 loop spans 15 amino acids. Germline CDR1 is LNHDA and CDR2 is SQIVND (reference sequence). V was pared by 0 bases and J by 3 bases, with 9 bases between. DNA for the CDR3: TGTGCCAGTAGTATAGACCAGGGGCTCTACAATGAGCAGTTCTTC. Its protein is CASSIDQGLYNEQFF.

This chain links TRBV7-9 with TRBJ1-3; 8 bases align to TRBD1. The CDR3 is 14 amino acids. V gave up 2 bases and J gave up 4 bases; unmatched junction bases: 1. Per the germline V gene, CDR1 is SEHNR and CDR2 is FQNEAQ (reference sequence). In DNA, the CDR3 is TGTGCCAGCAGCTTAACAGGGGGGGGAAACACCATATATTTT. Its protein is CASSLTGGGNTIYF.

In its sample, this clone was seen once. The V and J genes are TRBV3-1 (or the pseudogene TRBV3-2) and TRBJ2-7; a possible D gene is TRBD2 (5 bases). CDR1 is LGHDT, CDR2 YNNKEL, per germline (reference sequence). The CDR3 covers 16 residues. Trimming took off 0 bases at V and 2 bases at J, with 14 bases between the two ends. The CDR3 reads CASSQERGGGPYEQYF. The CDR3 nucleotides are TGTGCCAGCAGCCAAGAACGGGGTGGCGGGCCCTACGAGCAGTACTTC.

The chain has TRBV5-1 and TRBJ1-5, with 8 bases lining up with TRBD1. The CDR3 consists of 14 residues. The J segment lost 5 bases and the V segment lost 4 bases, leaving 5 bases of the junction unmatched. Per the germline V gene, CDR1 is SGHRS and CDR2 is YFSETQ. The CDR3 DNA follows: TGCGCCAGCAGCCCTGGACAGGGAGATCAGCCCCAGCATTTT. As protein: CASSPGQGDQPQHF.

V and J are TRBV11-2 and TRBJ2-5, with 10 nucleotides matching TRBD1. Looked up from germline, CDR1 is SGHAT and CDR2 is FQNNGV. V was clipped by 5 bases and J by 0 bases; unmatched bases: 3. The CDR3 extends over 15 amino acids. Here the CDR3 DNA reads TGTGCCAGCAGCCGGGGACAGGGGTACCAAGAGACCCAGTACTTC. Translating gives CASSRGQGYQETQYF.

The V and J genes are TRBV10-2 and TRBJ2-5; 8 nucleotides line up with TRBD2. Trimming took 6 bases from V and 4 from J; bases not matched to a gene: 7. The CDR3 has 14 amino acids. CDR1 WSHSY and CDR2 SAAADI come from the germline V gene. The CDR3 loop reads CASRDLAGSETQYF. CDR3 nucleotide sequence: TGCGCCAGCAGGGATCTAGCGGGCTCAGAGACCCAGTACTTC.

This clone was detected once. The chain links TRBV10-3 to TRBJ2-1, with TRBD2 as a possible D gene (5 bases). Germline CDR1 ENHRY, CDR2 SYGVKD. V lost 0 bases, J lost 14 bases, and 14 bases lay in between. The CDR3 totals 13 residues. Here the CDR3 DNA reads TGTGCCATCAGTGAGTCGAGAACTAGTCAGAAGTTCTTC. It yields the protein CAISESRTSQKFF.

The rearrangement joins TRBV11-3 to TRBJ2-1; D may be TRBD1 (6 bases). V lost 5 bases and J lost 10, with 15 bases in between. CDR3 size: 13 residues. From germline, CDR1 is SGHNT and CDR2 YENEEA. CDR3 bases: TGTGCCAGCAGCGACCAAACGGGGACAGAGCAGTTCTTC. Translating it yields CASSDQTGTEQFF.

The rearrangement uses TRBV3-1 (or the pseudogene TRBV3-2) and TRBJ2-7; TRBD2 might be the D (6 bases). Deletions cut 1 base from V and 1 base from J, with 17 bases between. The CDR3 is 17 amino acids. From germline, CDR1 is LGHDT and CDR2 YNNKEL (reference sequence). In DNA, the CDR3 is TGTGCCAGCAGCCAAGCAAATTGGGACTTCTTATCCTACGAGCAGTACTTC. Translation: CASSQANWDFLSYEQYF.

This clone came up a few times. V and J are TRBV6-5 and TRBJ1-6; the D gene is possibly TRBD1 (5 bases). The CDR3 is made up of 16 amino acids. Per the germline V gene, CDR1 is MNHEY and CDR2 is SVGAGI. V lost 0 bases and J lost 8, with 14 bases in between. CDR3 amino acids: CASSYSVGVKHSPLHF. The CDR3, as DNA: TGTGCCAGCAGTTACTCGGTAGGGGTTAAGCATTCACCCCTCCACTTT.

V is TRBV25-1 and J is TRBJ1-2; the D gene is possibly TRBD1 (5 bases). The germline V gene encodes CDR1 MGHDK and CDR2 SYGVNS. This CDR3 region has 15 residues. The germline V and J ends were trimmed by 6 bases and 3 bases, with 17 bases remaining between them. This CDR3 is CASSEPGRADYGYTF. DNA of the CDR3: TGTGCCAGCAGCGAGCCGGGCAGGGCTGACTATGGCTACACCTTC.

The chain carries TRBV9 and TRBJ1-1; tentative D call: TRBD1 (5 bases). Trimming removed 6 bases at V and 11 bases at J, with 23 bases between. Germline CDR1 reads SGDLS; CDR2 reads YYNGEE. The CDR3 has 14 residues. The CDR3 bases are TGTGCCAGCACCGAAACTCGGGGGGAGTTCGTGGCTTTCTTT. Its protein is CASTETRGEFVAFF. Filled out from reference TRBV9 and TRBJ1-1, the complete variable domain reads DSGVTQTPKHLITATGQRVTLRCSPRSGDLSVYWYQQSLDQGLQFLIQYYNGEERAKGNILERFSAQQFPDLHSELNLSSLELGDSALYFCASTETRGEFVAFFGQGTRLTVV.

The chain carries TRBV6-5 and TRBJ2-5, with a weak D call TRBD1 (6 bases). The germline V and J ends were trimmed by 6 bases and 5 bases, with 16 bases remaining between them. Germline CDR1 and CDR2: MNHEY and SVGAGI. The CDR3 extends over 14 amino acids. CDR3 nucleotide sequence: TGTGCCAGCAGACGAACAGGGTATTGGGAGACCCAGTACTTC. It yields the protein CASRRTGYWETQYF.